The 8 T cell receptor beta chains listed next were all sequenced from one sample in a study of beta chain features in type 1 diabetes. Expressed TCRB transcripts were sequenced, since all the RNA that had been isolated was reverse transcribed. The data were produced by immunoSEQ multiplex PCR, yet TCRdb's version contains in-frame clones alone and is incomplete. Of a few hundred thousand clones in the sample, approximately 11% were seen once. Sequencing was done on a sample of naive CD4+ T cells from blood. These receptors were obtained from a woman aged 25 to 45 in good health.

This clone has a handful of counts. V is TRBV7-6 and J is TRBJ2-5, with TRBD1 identical over 10 bases. The germline V gene encodes CDR1 SGHVS and CDR2 FNYEAQ. This CDR3 has 14 residues. Trimming took 1 base from V and 4 from J; bases not matched to a gene: 0. CDR3 residues: CASSLGDRGETQYF. DNA for the CDR3: TGTGCCAGCAGCTTAGGGGACAGGGGAGAGACCCAGTACTTC.

V gene TRBV19 combines with J gene TRBJ2-5; no definite D call. The V gene's germline CDR1 is LNHDA and CDR2 SQIVND (reference sequence). Trimming left V 3 bases short and J 5 bases short, with 16 bases between. The CDR3 consists of 15 residues. This chain's CDR3 is CASSIDGRSRETQYF. The CDR3 DNA follows: TGTGCCAGTAGTATCGATGGCCGTTCTAGGGAGACCCAGTACTTC.

The J gene is TRBJ1-1, the V gene TRBV30; D not certain. This CDR3 is 15 amino acids long. V lost 0 bases to trimming and J lost 9 bases, with 20 bases between them. CDR1 GTSNPN and CDR2 SVGIG come from the germline V gene (reference sequence). As DNA, the CDR3 is TGTGCCTGGAGTGTACGGGTGGCGACGACGCTTCAAGCTTTCTTT. It is translated as CAWSVRVATTLQAFF.

This sequence joins TRBV7-9 and TRBJ2-2, with a possible D match to TRBD2 (6 bases). The CDR3 is made up of 15 amino acids. Trimming cost V 5 bases and J 8 bases, with 18 bases left between them. Looked up from germline, CDR1 is SEHNR and CDR2 is FQNEAQ (reference sequence). CDR3 protein: CASSPWEPGEGELFF. In DNA form, the CDR3 reads TGTGCCAGCAGCCCCTGGGAACCGGGAGAGGGGGAGCTGTTTTTT.

This chain uses TRBV9 with TRBJ2-3; no definite D call. Trimming removed 0 bases from V and 1 base from J, with 15 bases in between. Germline assignment: CDR1 SGDLS and CDR2 YYNGEE. The CDR3 is 17 amino acids. CDR3 residues: CASSVDVRPAGTDTQYF. CDR3 nucleotides: TGTGCCAGCAGCGTAGACGTTAGACCGGCGGGCACAGATACGCAGTATTTT.

This chain joins TRBV2 and TRBJ1-5, with D possibly being TRBD1 (6 bases). CDR3 size: 15 residues. From germline, CDR1 is SNHLY and CDR2 FYNNEI. V shed 4 bases and J shed 4 bases, with 14 bases lying between them. The CDR3: CASSGRGAQNQPQHF. CDR3 nucleotides: TGTGCCAGCAGTGGGCGGGGGGCCCAAAATCAGCCCCAGCATTTT.

The chain has TRBV27 and TRBJ2-5, with 8 nucleotides matching TRBD2. After removal of 8 bases from V and 1 base from J, the junction contained 6 bases not matched to a gene. Germline values: CDR1 MNHEY, CDR2 SMNVEV (reference sequence). The CDR3 runs 14 residues. The CDR3 loop is CASAFSGAQETQYF. The CDR3 coding sequence is TGTGCCAGCGCATTTAGCGGGGCCCAAGAGACCCAGTACTTC.

This clone was found a few times. The genes are TRBV28 and TRBJ2-7; D remains unclear. Trimming shortened V by 5 bases and J by 2 bases, and 19 bases separated the two germline ends. The CDR3 consists of 16 residues. Germline-derived CDR1 and CDR2 are MDHEN and SYDVKM. The CDR3 loop is CASSPTSSLPPYEQYF. In DNA, the CDR3 is TGTGCCAGCAGTCCCACCTCTAGTTTACCCCCCTACGAGCAGTACTTC.